This T cell receptor (beta chain) was identified in a study of OX40 agonist ivuxolimab in advanced cancers. The CDR3 contains 17 residues. Germline V gene sequence: CDR1 MGHRA, CDR2 YSYEKL. The V gene end was trimmed by 0 bases and the J gene end by 6 bases; junction bases not matched to a gene: 5. The data were produced by immunoSEQ multiplex PCR, yet TCRdb's version contains in-frame clones alone and is incomplete. The sample includes about 61,000 clones, approximately 92% of them seen just once. The sequenced sample was CD4+ or CD8+ T cells sorted from blood, obtained in a trial of the OX40 agonist ivuxolimab. This receptor was obtained from an adult with an advanced solid tumor such as melanoma, head and neck, liver or kidney cancer. V and J are TRBV4-1 and TRBJ2-1, with 13 bases lining up with TRBD2. CDR3 sequence (DNA): TGCGCCAGCAGCCAAGAGGGAGGGACTAGCGGGACCAATGAGCAGTTCTTC. This codes for CASSQEGGTSGTNEQFF.